Shown below are 10 T cell receptor beta chains from a single sample sequenced in a study of T cells in Graves' hyperthyroidism and ophthalmopathy. Researchers took RNA transcripts and amplified the TCR beta CDR3 regions from them. The primer set for the first-round RT-PCR of the TCR CDR3 was HTBI. In TCRdb, the multiplex PCR reads were re-called with MiXCR into one record per CDR3 protein. The table has about 770,000 distinct CDR3 sequences, approximately 19% seen once. The specimen sequenced was blood. The origin of the receptors is a woman aged 50 to 60 with Graves' hyperthyroidism that later progressed to Graves' ophthalmopathy.

This clonotype has ten or more counts. The genes are TRBV2 and TRBJ1-2; TRBD1 matches at 7 bases. The CDR3 has 16 residues. Germline CDR1 SNHLY, CDR2 FYNNEI. J gave up 2 bases and V 7 bases, and 13 bases lay outside the gene matches. CDR3 in DNA: TGTGCCAGCATTCGAACCCTGGGACAGATGAACTATGGCTACACCTTC. As protein: CASIRTLGQMNYGYTF.

This clonotype was counted many times. The V gene is TRBV3-1, the J gene TRBJ2-3; 7 positions match TRBD2. This CDR3 is 14 amino acids long. Trimming took 5 bases from V and 5 from J; bases not matched to a gene: 7. CDR1 and CDR2 from the germline V gene are LGHDT and YNNKEL (reference sequence). CDR3 nucleotides: TGTGCCAGCAGCGCCCGGGGGGTCGGAGATACGCAGTATTTT. This gives the protein CASSARGVGDTQYF.

This clonotype was observed at least ten times. The chain has TRBV20-1 and TRBJ2-7, with 8 positions matching TRBD2. This CDR3 contains 15 residues. The junction had 9 bases not matched to a gene; V was cut back by 3 bases and J by 2 bases. Germline lookup yields CDR1 DFQATT and CDR2 SNEGSKA (reference sequence). The CDR3 spells CSASRPSGGAYEQYF. CDR3 nucleotide sequence: TGCAGTGCTAGTCGGCCAAGCGGGGGAGCCTACGAGCAGTACTTC.

This clonotype showed up just a few times. The gene calls are TRBV4-2 and TRBJ2-3; D is undetermined. Germline values: CDR1 LGHNA, CDR2 YNFKEQ. Trimming pared 1 base from V and 4 bases from J, leaving 6 bases between. The CDR3 is made up of 13 amino acids. The CDR3: CASSQVMADTQYF. The CDR3, as DNA: TGTGCCAGCAGCCAAGTTATGGCAGATACGCAGTATTTT.

The sample holds many counts of this clonotype. The chain is built from TRBV5-1 and TRBJ1-1, with a weak D call TRBD1 (6 bases). CDR1 is SGHRS, CDR2 YFSETQ, per germline. Trimming shortened V by 4 bases and J by 0 bases, and 13 bases separated the two germline ends. The CDR3 has 15 amino acids. The CDR3 DNA follows: TGCGCCAGCAGCCCGGACAGCAAATTGAACACTGAAGCTTTCTTT. Translated: CASSPDSKLNTEAFF.

V and J are TRBV30 and TRBJ1-5, with TRBD1 matching 7 bases. With V trimmed by 5 bases and J by 4 bases, 2 bases remained unmatched. The CDR3 totals 12 residues. Per the germline V gene, CDR1 is GTSNPN and CDR2 is SVGIG (reference sequence). The CDR3 bases are TGTGCCTGGGGACAGGATAATCAGCCCCAGCATTTT. This gives the protein CAWGQDNQPQHF.

In this sample, this clonotype turned up a few times. An end of the junction does not agree with germline; a read error may underlie this. This chain connects TRBV2 to TRBJ2-2; 8 nucleotides align to TRBD1. Germline V gives CDR1 SNHLY, CDR2 FYNNEI. This CDR3 region has 16 residues. CDR3 sequence reads: CASSEKRQGLTGEPFF. The CDR3 bases are TGTGCCAGCAGTGAAAAAAGACAGGGGCTCACCGGGGAGCCGTTTTTT. The complete variable domain, with remaining parts taken from reference TRBV2 and TRBJ2-2, reads EPEVTQTPSHQVTQMGQEVILRCVPISNHLYFYWYRQILGQKVEFLVSFYNNEISEKSEIFDDQFSVERPDGSNFTLKIRSTKLEDSAMYFCASSEKRQGLTGEPFFGEGSRLTVL.

J is TRBJ1-1 and V is TRBV7-9, with TRBD1 identical over 8 bases. Germline V gives CDR1 SEHNR, CDR2 FQNEAQ (reference sequence). The CDR3 consists of 15 residues. V gave up 5 bases and J gave up 7 bases; unmatched junction bases: 12. CDR3 sequence (DNA): TGTGCCAGCAGCCTAATCCTCGGACAGGGCCTTGAAGCTTTCTTT. As protein: CASSLILGQGLEAFF.

There are a few counts of this clonotype. The CDR3, as DNA: TGTGCCAGCAGCCGAGGACTCGAAAGTCTTTACAATGAGCAGTTCTTC. As protein: CASSRGLESLYNEQFF. This chain links TRBV5-4 with TRBJ2-1, with D perhaps matching TRBD2 (5 bases). The V end was cut by 4 bases, the J end by 4 bases, with 18 bases between. The germline gives CDR1 SGHNT, CDR2 YYREEE (reference sequence). The CDR3 is made up of 16 amino acids.

The rearrangement links TRBV12-3 or TRBV12-4 to TRBJ2-1, with D perhaps TRBD2 (6 bases). This CDR3 contains 14 residues. V was pared by 6 bases and J by 9 bases, with 18 bases between. The CDR3 DNA is TGTGCCAGCAGCCGTTCGAGCGGGTATACTGAGCAGTTCTTC. Translating it yields CASSRSSGYTEQFF.